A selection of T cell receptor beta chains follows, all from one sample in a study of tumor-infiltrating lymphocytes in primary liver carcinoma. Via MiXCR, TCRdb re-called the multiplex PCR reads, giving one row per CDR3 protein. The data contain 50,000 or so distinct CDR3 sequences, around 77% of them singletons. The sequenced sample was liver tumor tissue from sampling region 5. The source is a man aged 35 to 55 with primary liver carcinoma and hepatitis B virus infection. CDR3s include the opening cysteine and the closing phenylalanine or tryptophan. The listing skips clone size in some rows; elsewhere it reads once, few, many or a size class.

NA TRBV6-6 CARTDSTYTQYF
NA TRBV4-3 CASSRDLPYEQYF
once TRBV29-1 CSAHDGGRVGEQFF
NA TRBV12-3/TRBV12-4 CASGLSWVSEKLFF
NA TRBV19 CASSIWGLGTEAFF
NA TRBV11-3 CTSSPGGEGTDTQYF
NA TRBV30 CVWVGRGTDTQYF
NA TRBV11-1 CASGGKRSYEKYF
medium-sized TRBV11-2 CASSRETGRVGDTQYF
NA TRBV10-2 CASSIGLLAAQETQYF
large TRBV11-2 CASSFQWVPGTSGSHEQFF
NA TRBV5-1 CASRESRGSSTDTQYF
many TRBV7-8 CASSVGVRETQYF
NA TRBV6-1 CASNWKAGEVYDQYF
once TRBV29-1 CSVQLAGSTRELFF
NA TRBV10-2 CASGEPSRGGAQYF
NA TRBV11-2 CASSLRDRSIGELSF
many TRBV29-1 CSVEFGSGRITDEQFF
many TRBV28 CASSTLTGKETQYF
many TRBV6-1 CASTSTRDSYNEQFF
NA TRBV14 CASNHSEENSPLHF
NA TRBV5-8 CASSFGTGSNEQFF
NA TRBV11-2 CTSSPPSRTDTQYF
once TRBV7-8 CVSSGWDGPYGQYF
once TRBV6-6 CAISHRAGGPTYEEYF
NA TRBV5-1 CASSPWIGGHGYTF
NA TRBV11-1 CVSRLRSLAGGSYNEQFF
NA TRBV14 CTSSHPGQGSYEQYF
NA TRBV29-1 CSVSRGRSEKLFF
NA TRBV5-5 CASSLGGTTRYDRYF
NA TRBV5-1 CASNFGLRLETLTDTQYF
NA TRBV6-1 CDSTGQGDTETQYF
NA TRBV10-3 CAISGAGQEQYF
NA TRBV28 CASSLVNLNTEAFF
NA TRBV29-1 CSVGSAAGRSEAQYF
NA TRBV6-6 CASRTGTGTRGNSTLHF
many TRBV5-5 CASSFIRNTEAFF
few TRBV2 CASSVKTGDDEQYF
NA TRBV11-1 CGSSRRLVAPLHF
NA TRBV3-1 CASSHGGSGTADTQYF
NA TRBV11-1 CASSLPREITDTQYF
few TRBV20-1 CSAEQGVGNTIYF
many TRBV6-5 CASSRGWTNEKLFF
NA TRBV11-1 CASISGGSSDGARADTQYF
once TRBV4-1 CARGAGQQFF
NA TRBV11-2 CSSSQTSGPGKQFF
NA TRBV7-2 CASSPRGGGLTCEQYF
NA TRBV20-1 CSASSAGLAGGNEQLF
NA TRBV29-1 CSASGRWAMSTEAFF
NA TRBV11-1 CASSSPGQRASKNIQYF
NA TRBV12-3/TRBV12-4 CASSRGGRARAKNTQYF
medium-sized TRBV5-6 CASSSLMVYEQYF
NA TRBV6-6 CANSTGGNTEAFF
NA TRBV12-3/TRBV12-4 CVSSLKSGTNVLTF
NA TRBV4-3 CASSRDGDRNTDTKYF
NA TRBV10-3 CAISARSKVTDTQYF